Listed below are T cell receptor beta chains from one sample, sequenced in a study of shared clonotypes between healthy human individuals. Sequencing was performed with immunoSEQ multiplex PCR; in TCRdb, only in-frame clones are kept and a portion is missing. Of about 1 million clones in the sample, 75% were seen once. Sequenced sample: memory CD4+ T cells sorted from blood. The receptor set was obtained from a man aged 18 to 29 in good health. Both conserved end residues are part of each CDR3. Each record gives: V gene, CDR3 protein.

V gene: TRBV5-6; CDR3 protein: CASSRTGFEGETQYF
V gene: TRBV2; CDR3 protein: CASSENEVGNTIYF
V gene: TRBV6-1; CDR3 protein: CASSERPSNSSPLHF
V gene: TRBV5-6; CDR3 protein: CASSLGTGAPYEQYF
V gene: TRBV6-5; CDR3 protein: CASSYSDTWTEAFF
V gene: TRBV27; CDR3 protein: CASSTTGTSGRTREQYF
V gene: TRBV7-2; CDR3 protein: CASSLVGVEGGKLFF
V gene: TRBV6-6; CDR3 protein: CASRTAGAEQFF
V gene: TRBV7-6; CDR3 protein: CASSLALREQYF
V gene: TRBV6-6; CDR3 protein: CASLGGALVTEAFF
V gene: TRBV11-2; CDR3 protein: CASCFGTSGANNEQFF
V gene: TRBV10-1; CDR3 protein: CASSFGQGSEQYF
V gene: TRBV9; CDR3 protein: CASSVRPGQETQYF
V gene: TRBV29-1; CDR3 protein: CSVLVGANVLTF
V gene: TRBV19; CDR3 protein: CASTGTSSNQPQHF
V gene: TRBV6-6; CDR3 protein: CASSSTTGDVSPLHF
V gene: TRBV7-2; CDR3 protein: CASVRGDTNNSPLHF
V gene: TRBV7-9; CDR3 protein: CASSLSGGDVYGYTF
V gene: TRBV10-3; CDR3 protein: CAISDPREEGYTDTQYF
V gene: TRBV5-1; CDR3 protein: CASSLVGAQGETQYF
V gene: TRBV6-1; CDR3 protein: CASSERHFGGTEAFF
V gene: TRBV2; CDR3 protein: CASSEARVGETQYF
V gene: TRBV19; CDR3 protein: CASREGRTTGEQYF
V gene: TRBV7-9; CDR3 protein: CAPGGLTDTQYF
V gene: TRBV5-6; CDR3 protein: CASSWSGGGQETQYF
V gene: TRBV18; CDR3 protein: CASSPGNQPQHF
V gene: TRBV5-4; CDR3 protein: CASSRSIGTGELFF
V gene: TRBV14; CDR3 protein: CASRASGNTIYF
V gene: TRBV5-1; CDR3 protein: CASSLDTSSTGELFF
V gene: TRBV27; CDR3 protein: CASSFTVPRSYTF
V gene: TRBV5-6; CDR3 protein: CASSSRQAYTEAFF
V gene: TRBV13; CDR3 protein: CASSPRGATGELFF
V gene: TRBV14; CDR3 protein: CASSPWGQGSYEKLFF
V gene: TRBV11-2; CDR3 protein: CASSSTGQQNTEAFF
V gene: TRBV25-1; CDR3 protein: CASGQGNEQYF
V gene: TRBV5-1; CDR3 protein: CASSFADTGELFF
V gene: TRBV5-6; CDR3 protein: CASSSPTGTGGSPLHF
V gene: TRBV4-1; CDR3 protein: CASSLQGVKTGELFF
V gene: TRBV6-1; CDR3 protein: CASSEATAGNQPQHF
V gene: TRBV5-1; CDR3 protein: CASSNQGRGITEAFF
V gene: TRBV7-7; CDR3 protein: CASSLSSGSSNTQYF
V gene: TRBV25-1; CDR3 protein: CASSGYDGKGANTGELFF
V gene: TRBV28; CDR3 protein: CASSNRVFTEAFF
V gene: TRBV19; CDR3 protein: CASSTQRNTEAFF
V gene: TRBV27; CDR3 protein: CASKGTVRGNDGYTF
V gene: TRBV27; CDR3 protein: CASSPYGSARGYTF
V gene: TRBV10-1; CDR3 protein: CASSNSGRAVRQFF
V gene: TRBV19; CDR3 protein: CASSKERGSTDTQYF